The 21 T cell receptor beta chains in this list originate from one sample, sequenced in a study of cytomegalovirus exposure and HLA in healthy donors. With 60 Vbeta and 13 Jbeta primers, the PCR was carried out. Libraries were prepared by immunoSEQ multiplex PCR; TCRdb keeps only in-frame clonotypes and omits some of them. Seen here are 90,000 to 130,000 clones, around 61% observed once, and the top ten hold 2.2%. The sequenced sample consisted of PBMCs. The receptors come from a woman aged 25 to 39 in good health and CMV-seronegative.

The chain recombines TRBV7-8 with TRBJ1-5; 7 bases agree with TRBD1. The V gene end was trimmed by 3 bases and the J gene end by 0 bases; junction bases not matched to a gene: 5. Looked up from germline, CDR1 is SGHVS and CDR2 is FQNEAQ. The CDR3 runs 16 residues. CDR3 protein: CASSLEGQLSNQPQHF. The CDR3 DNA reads TGTGCCAGCAGCTTGGAGGGACAGCTTAGCAATCAGCCCCAGCATTTT.

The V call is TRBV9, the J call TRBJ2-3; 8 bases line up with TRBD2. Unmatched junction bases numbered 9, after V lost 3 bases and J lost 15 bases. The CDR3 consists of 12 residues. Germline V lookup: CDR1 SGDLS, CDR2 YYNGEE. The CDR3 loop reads CASSAQGLDQYF. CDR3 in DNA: TGTGCCAGCAGCGCCCAGGGACTAGACCAATATTTT.

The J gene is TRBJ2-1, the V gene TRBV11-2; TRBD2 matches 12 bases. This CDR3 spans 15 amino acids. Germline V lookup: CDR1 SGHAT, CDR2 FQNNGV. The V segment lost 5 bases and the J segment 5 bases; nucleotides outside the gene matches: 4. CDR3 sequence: CASSPLAGGDNEQFF. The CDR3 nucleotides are TGTGCCAGCAGCCCACTAGCGGGAGGCGACAATGAGCAGTTCTTC.

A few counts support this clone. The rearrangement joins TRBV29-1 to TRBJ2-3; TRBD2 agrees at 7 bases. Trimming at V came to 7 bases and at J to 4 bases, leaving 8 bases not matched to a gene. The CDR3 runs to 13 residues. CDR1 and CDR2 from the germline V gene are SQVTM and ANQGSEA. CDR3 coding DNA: TGCAGCGCCGACCGGGAGGTGGCAGATACGCAGTATTTT. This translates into CSADREVADTQYF.

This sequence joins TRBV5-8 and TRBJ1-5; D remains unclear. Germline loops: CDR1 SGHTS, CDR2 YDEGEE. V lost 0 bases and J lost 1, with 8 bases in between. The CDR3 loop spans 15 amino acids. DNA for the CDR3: TGTGCCAGCAGCTTGGAGGTGGGCAGCAATCAGCCCCAGCATTTT. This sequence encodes CASSLEVGSNQPQHF. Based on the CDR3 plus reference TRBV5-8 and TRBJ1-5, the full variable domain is EAGVTQSPTHLIKTRGQQATLRCSPISGHTSVYWYQQALGLGLQFLLWYDEGEERNRGNFPPRFSGRQFPNYSSELNVNALELEDSALYLCASSLEVGSNQPQHFGDGTRLSIL.

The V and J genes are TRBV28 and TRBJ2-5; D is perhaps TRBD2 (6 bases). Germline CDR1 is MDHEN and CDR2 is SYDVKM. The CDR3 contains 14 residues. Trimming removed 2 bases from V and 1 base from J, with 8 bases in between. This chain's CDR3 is CASSLVAVQETQYF. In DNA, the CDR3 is TGTGCCAGCAGTTTAGTAGCGGTCCAAGAGACCCAGTACTTC.

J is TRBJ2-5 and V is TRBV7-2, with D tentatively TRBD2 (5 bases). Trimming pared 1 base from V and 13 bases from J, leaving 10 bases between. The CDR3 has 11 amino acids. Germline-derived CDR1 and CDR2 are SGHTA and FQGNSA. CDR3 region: CASSLDRDLYF. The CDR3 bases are TGTGCCAGCAGCTTAGACCGGGATTTGTACTTC.

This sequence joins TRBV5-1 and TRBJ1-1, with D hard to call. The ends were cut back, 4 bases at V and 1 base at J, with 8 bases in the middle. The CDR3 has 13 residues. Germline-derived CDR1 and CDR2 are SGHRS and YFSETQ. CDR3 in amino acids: CASSRDANTEAFF. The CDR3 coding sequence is TGCGCCAGCAGCCGGGATGCGAACACTGAAGCTTTCTTT.

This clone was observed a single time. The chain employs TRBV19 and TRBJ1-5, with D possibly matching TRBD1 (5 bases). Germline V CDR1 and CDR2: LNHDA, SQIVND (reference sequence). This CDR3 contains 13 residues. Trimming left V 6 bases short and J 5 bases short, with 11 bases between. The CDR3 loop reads CASSAEGDQPQHF. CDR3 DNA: TGTGCCAGTAGCGCTGAAGGGGATCAGCCCCAGCATTTT.

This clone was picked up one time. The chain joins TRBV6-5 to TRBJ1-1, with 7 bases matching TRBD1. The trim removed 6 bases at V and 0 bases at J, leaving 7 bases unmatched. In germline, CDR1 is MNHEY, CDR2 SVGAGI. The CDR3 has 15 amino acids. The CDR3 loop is CASRRDRSMNTEAFF. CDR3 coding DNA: TGTGCCAGCAGACGGGACAGAAGCATGAACACTGAAGCTTTCTTT.

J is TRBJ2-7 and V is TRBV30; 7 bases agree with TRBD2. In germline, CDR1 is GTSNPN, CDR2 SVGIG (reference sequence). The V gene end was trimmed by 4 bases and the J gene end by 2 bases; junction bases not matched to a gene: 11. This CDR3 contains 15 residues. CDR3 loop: CAWTRGLAETYEQYF. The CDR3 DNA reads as TGTGCCTGGACGAGAGGGCTAGCGGAAACCTACGAGCAGTACTTC.

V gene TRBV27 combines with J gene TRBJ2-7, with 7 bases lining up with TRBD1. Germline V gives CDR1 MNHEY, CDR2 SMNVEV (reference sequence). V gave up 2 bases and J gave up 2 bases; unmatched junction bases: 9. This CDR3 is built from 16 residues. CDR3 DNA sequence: TGTGCCAGCAGTTTAAGGGGGCTAGCCCCCACCTACGAGCAGTACTTC. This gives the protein CASSLRGLAPTYEQYF.

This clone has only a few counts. The CDR3 region is CASSTGLAGEADTQYF. The DNA for the CDR3 is TGCGCCAGCAGCACGGGACTAGCGGGAGAGGCAGATACGCAGTATTTT. The chain uses TRBV4-1 and TRBJ2-3, with TRBD2 matching over 14 bases. This CDR3 contains 16 residues. Germline trimming cut 5 bases from V and 4 bases from J; bases unmatched to any gene: 5. The germline CDR1 and CDR2 sequences are MGHRA and YSYEKL.

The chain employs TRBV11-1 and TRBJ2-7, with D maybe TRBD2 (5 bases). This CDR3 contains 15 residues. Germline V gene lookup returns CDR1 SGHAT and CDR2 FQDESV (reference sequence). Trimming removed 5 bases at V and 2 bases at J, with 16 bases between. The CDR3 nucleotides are TGTGCCAGCAGCCACTTTAGGGAGCGTCCCTACGAGCAGTACTTC. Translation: CASSHFRERPYEQYF.

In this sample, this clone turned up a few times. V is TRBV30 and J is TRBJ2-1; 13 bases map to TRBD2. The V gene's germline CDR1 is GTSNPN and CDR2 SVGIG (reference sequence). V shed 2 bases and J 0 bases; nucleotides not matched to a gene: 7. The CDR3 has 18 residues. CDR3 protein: CAWSRGLAGPPSYNEQFF. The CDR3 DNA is TGTGCCTGGAGTAGGGGACTAGCGGGGCCACCCTCCTACAATGAGCAGTTCTTC.

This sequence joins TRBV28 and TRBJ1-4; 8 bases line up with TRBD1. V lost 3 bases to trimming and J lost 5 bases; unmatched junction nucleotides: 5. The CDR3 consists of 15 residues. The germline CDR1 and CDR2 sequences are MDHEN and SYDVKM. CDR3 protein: CASSFPGQENEKLFF. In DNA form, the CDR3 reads TGTGCCAGCAGTTTTCCGGGACAGGAGAATGAAAAACTGTTTTTT.

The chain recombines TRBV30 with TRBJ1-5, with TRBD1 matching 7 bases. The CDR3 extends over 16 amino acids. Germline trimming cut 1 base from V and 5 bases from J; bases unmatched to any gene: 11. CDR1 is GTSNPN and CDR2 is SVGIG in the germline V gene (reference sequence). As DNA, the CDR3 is TGTGCCTGGAGTGAATTGAACAGGGGCTTGGATCAGCCCCAGCATTTT. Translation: CAWSELNRGLDQPQHF.

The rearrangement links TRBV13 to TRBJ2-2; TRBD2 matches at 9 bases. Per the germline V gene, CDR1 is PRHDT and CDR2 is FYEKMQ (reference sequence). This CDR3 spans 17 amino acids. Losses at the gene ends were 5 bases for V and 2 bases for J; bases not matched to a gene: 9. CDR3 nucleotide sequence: TGTGCCAGCAGCCTCCCCTCGACTAGCGGTAACACCGGGGAGCTGTTTTTT. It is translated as CASSLPSTSGNTGELFF. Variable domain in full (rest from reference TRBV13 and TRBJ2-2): AAGVIQSPRHLIKEKRETATLKCYPIPRHDTVYWYQQGPGQDPQFLISFYEKMQSDKGSIPDRFSAQQFSDYHSELNMSSLELGDSALYFCASSLPSTSGNTGELFFGEGSRLTVL.

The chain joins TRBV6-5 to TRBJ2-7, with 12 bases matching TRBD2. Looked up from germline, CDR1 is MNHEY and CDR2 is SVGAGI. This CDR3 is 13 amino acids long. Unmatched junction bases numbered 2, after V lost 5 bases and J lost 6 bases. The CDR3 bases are TGTGCCAGCAGTGGGGGACTAGCGGGCGAGCAGTACTTC. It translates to CASSGGLAGEQYF.

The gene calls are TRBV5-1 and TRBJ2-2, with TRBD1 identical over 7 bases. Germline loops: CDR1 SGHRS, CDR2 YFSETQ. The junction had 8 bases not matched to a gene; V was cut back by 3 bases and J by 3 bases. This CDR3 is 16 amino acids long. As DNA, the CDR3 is TGCGCCAGCAGCTCTCTGACAGGGAGAGACACCGGGGAGCTGTTTTTT. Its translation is CASSSLTGRDTGELFF.

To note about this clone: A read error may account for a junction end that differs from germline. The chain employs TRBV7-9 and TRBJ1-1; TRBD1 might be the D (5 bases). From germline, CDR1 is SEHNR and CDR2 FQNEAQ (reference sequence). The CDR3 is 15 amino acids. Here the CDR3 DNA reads TGTGCCGGCAGCACCAGACAGACGGCCGACACTGAAGCTTTCTTT. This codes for CAGSTRQTADTEAFF.